This T cell receptor beta chain was sequenced for a study of identical twins. Points from the study as a whole: Among out-of-frame alpha sequences shared by twins, low generation probability occurred in excess.

This clonotype was found a few times. Its antigen is unknown. Via MiXCR, TCRdb re-called the 5' RACE reads, giving one row per CDR3 protein. The sample yields just under 650,000 distinct CDR3 sequences, about 7.6% seen once. Per the germline V gene, CDR1 is SGHRS and CDR2 is YFSETQ. The V end was cut by 4 bases, the J end by 2 bases, with 10 bases between. This CDR3 region has 14 residues. The same data also contributed to another study, on yellow fever vaccine responses in identical twins.

The chain couples TRBV5-1 to TRBJ1-5; D may be TRBD1 (6 bases). Source material: PBMCs. This receptor was taken from a woman aged 18-29 years in good health. The DNA of the CDR3 is TGCGCCAGCAGCGGGAGGACAGGCAATCAGCCCCAGCATTTT. Translation gives CASSGRTGNQPQHF.